This note documents a single TCR beta chain sequence. Its specificity is unknown. The repertoire was sequenced with immunoSEQ multiplex PCR; TCRdb's copy has only in-frame clones and lacks some. The sample contains 980,000 or so clones, 60% to 85% of which appear only once. The source of the sample is a study of shared clonotypes between healthy human individuals. Whole-study findings and limits: Clonotype sharing across donors was expected to vary with sequencing depth. Estimated clonotype richness was generally higher in naive than memory subsets.

The TCR was taken from a man aged 18 to 29 in good health. Material for sequencing was memory CD4+ T cells sorted from blood. Subset of the sample: CD45RA-negative fraction.

CDR3 DNA: TGCGCCAGCAGCCCTGGGACTCCTGACGATGAGCAGTTCTTC. The encoded protein is CASSPGTPDDEQFF. The chain employs TRBV5-1 and TRBJ2-1, with D maybe TRBD2 (6 bases). The CDR3 spans 14 residues. Per the germline V gene, CDR1 is SGHRS and CDR2 is YFSETQ. Trimming stripped 4 bases from V and 8 bases from J, with 16 bases between.